This T cell receptor (beta chain) was retrieved from a study of cytomegalovirus exposure and HLA in healthy donors. Findings of the study overall: Several of the most significant clusters appeared linked to common viral pathogens, based on a later analysis. A highly shared variant cluster was judged a likely technical artifact.

13 Jbeta primers and 60 Vbeta primers were used for the PCR. The data were produced by immunoSEQ multiplex PCR, yet TCRdb's version contains in-frame clones alone and is incomplete. The table shows 150,000 to 200,000 clones, with approximately 80% occurring only once. This CDR3 is built from 13 residues. Between the trimmed V and J ends, which lost 7 bases and 0 bases, there was a span of 10 bases. Germline CDR1 SQVTM, CDR2 ANQGSEA. As to this clone: Its antigen is not identified.

The J gene is TRBJ2-1, the V gene TRBV29-1; no clear D. The sequencing sample was made of PBMCs. This receptor was taken from a man younger than 35 in good health and CMV-seronegative. This CDR3 is CSGRISSYNEQFF. The CDR3 coding sequence is TGCAGCGGTCGTATTAGCTCCTACAATGAGCAGTTCTTC.